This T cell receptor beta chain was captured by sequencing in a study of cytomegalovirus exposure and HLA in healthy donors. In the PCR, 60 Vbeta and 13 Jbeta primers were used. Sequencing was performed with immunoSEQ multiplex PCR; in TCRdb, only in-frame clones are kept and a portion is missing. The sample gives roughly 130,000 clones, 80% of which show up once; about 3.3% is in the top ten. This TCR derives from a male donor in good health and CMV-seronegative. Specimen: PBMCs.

The CDR3 protein is CASSQSLGPQGSGYTF. The CDR3 DNA sequence: TGCGCCAGCAGTCAATCTTTGGGGCCGCAAGGCTCTGGCTACACCTTC. The chain joins TRBV10-2 to TRBJ1-2, with D possibly TRBD1 on 5 matching bases. Trimming cost V 5 bases and J 7 bases, with 23 bases left between them. The V gene's germline CDR1 is WSHSY and CDR2 SAAADI. This CDR3 is 16 amino acids long.